This T cell receptor (beta chain) came from a study of blood T cell repertoires in COVID-19. This CDR3 is built from 15 residues. Germline CDR1 is SGHRS and CDR2 is YFSETQ. V trimming: 7 bases; J trimming: 3 bases; junction bases outside the gene matches: 11. In the authors' methods: Estimates of nucleated cell counts were drawn from the amplification of reference gene primers. Profiling relied on immunoSEQ multiplex PCR, and the TCRdb table lists in-frame clones only, not all of them. V and J calls plus clone size are reproduced from that table; the DNA served to infer D and trimming. The sample consists of some 73,000 clones, around four fifths of them appearing once.

The V call is TRBV5-1, the J call TRBJ2-5; the match to TRBD2 covers 8 bases. The sample taken for sequencing was peripheral blood. The TCR originated in a man in his sixties with acute or convalescent COVID-19. The DNA for the CDR3 is TGCGCCAGCTTCCCGGGGAGCGGGGGAGAAGAGACCCAGTACTTC. Translated: CASFPGSGGEETQYF. Full variable domain (missing parts from reference TRBV5-1 and TRBJ2-5): KAGVTQTPRYLIKTRGQQVTLSCSPISGHRSVSWYQQTPGQGLQFLFEYFSETQRNKGNFPGRFSGRQFSNSRSEMNVSTLELGDSALYLCASFPGSGGEETQYFGPGTRLLVL.